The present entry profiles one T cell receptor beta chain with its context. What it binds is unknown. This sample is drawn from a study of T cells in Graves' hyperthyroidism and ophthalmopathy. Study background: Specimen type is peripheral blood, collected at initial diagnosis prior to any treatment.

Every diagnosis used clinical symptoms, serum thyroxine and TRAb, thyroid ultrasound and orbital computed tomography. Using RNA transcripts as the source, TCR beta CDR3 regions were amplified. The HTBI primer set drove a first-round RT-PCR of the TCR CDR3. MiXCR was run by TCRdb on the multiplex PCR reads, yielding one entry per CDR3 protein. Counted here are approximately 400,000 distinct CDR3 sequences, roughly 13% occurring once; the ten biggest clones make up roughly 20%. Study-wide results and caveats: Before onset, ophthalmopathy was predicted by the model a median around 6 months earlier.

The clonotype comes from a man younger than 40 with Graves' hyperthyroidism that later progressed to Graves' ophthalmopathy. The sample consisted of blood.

The CDR3 protein is CASNPGQGGYGYTF. CDR3 coding DNA: TGCGCCAGCAACCCCGGACAGGGTGGCTATGGCTACACCTTC. V and J are TRBV5-1 and TRBJ1-2; 8 bases line up with TRBD1. From germline, CDR1 is SGHRS and CDR2 YFSETQ. Trimming at V came to 6 bases and at J to 4 bases, leaving 8 bases not matched to a gene. The CDR3 has 14 residues.